The 16 T cell receptor beta chains given below trace back to one sample, sequenced in a study of blood T cell repertoires in COVID-19. Produced via immunoSEQ multiplex PCR; TCRdb's table is partial and in-frame only. The sample consists of 250,000 or so clones, over 80% of them appearing once. Source material: PBMCs or T cells enriched from blood (not recorded which). The receptors come from a woman aged 25-40 years with acute COVID-19.

V is TRBV29-1 and J is TRBJ2-1, with unresolved D. With 8 bases removed from V and 6 bases from J, the gap between germline ends came to 20 bases. CDR1 SQVTM and CDR2 ANQGSEA come from the germline V gene. The CDR3 length is 14 residues. The CDR3 loop reads CSTMLISPGNEQFF. The CDR3 DNA reads as TGCAGCACCATGCTAATATCCCCTGGCAATGAGCAGTTCTTC.

The chain carries TRBV7-2 and TRBJ2-1, with 7 nucleotides matching TRBD2. With V trimmed by 4 bases and J by 5 bases, 11 bases remained unmatched. Looked up from germline, CDR1 is SGHTA and CDR2 is FQGNSA. This CDR3 comprises 16 residues. DNA of the CDR3: TGTGCCAGCAGCTCCCTTGGCGGGAGCTTTGACAATGAGCAGTTCTTC. Its translation: CASSSLGGSFDNEQFF.

The chain is built from TRBV18 and TRBJ2-2; TRBD2 aligns across 7 bases. The CDR3 extends over 17 amino acids. Germline-derived CDR1 and CDR2 are KGHSH and LQKENI. After removal of 5 bases from V and 1 base from J, the junction contained 10 bases not matched to a gene. CDR3 nucleotides: TGTGCCAGCTCATCATACACGACTAGCCAGAACACCGGGGAGCTGTTTTTT. Translation: CASSSYTTSQNTGELFF. Combining the CDR3 with reference TRBV18 and TRBJ2-2 gives the whole variable domain NAGVMQNPRHLVRRRGQEARLRCSPMKGHSHVYWYRQLPEEGLKFMVYLQKENIIDESGMPKERFSAEFPKEGPSILRIQQVVRGDSAAYFCASSSYTTSQNTGELFFGEGSRLTVL.

This sequence joins TRBV2 and TRBJ2-3, with TRBD1 matching 8 bases. J gave up 3 bases and V 7 bases, and 6 bases lay outside the gene matches. The CDR3 contains 14 residues. The germline gives CDR1 SNHLY, CDR2 FYNNEI. CDR3 region: CASNKGQVTDTQYF. The CDR3 coding sequence is TGTGCCAGCAATAAGGGACAGGTAACAGATACGCAGTATTTT.

The chain couples TRBV10-3 to TRBJ2-2; TRBD1 aligns across 10 bases. The ends lost 11 bases at V and 5 bases at J; junction bases unmatched: 11. Per the germline V gene, CDR1 is ENHRY and CDR2 is SYGVKD. The CDR3 loop spans 15 amino acids. CDR3 bases: TGTGCCTCCGGACGAGGGACAGGGGTGACCGGGGAGCTGTTTTTT. Protein: CASGRGTGVTGELFF.

The chain recombines TRBV7-8 with TRBJ2-3; tentative D call: TRBD2 (6 bases). V was clipped by 3 bases and J by 3 bases, with 19 bases between them. The CDR3 length is 17 residues. Germline lookup yields CDR1 SGHVS and CDR2 FQNEAQ. CDR3 sequence reads: CASSLPSAPLGTDTQYF. DNA of the CDR3: TGTGCCAGCAGCTTGCCTAGCGCTCCCCTGGGGACAGATACGCAGTATTTT.

The chain recombines TRBV9 with TRBJ2-1, with D perhaps matching TRBD1 (5 bases). V was trimmed by 0 bases and J by 13 bases, leaving 17 bases between them. This CDR3 comprises 14 residues. Germline V gene data show CDR1 as SGDLS and CDR2 as YYNGEE. Written as DNA, the CDR3 is TGTGCCAGCAGCGTAGAGACGTTGGGGCTAGATCAGTTCTTC. Protein: CASSVETLGLDQFF. The variable domain in full, with the rest retrieved from reference TRBV9 and TRBJ2-1, is DSGVTQTPKHLITATGQRVTLRCSPRSGDLSVYWYQQSLDQGLQFLIQYYNGEERAKGNILERFSAQQFPDLHSELNLSSLELGDSALYFCASSVETLGLDQFFGPGTRLTVL.

This clone was seen a handful of times. V usage is TRBV4-1 and J usage is TRBJ1-2; the match to TRBD1 covers 7 bases. The CDR3 contains 15 residues. Germline CDR1 reads MGHRA; CDR2 reads YSYEKL. V dropped 0 bases and J dropped 3; count of bases not matched to a gene: 4. CDR3 loop: CASSQDHTGDYGYTF. The CDR3 DNA reads TGCGCCAGCAGCCAAGACCATACAGGGGACTATGGCTACACCTTC.

V usage is TRBV4-1 and J usage is TRBJ1-5; D is undetermined. CDR1 is MGHRA and CDR2 is YSYEKL in the germline V gene. This CDR3 has 17 residues. With 0 bases removed from V and 5 bases from J, the gap between germline ends came to 17 bases. CDR3 nucleotide sequence: TGCGCCAGCAGCCAAGATCATAAGACGGCGGCGGATCAGCCCCAGCATTTT. Protein: CASSQDHKTAADQPQHF.

This chain uses TRBV7-2 with TRBJ2-7, with D tentatively TRBD2 (5 bases). V lost 4 bases, J lost 2 bases, and 15 bases lay in between. The CDR3 covers 15 residues. Germline loops: CDR1 SGHTA, CDR2 FQGNSA. The CDR3 reads CASSSPGGGTYEQYF. The DNA of the CDR3 is TGTGCCAGCAGCTCCCCTGGCGGAGGCACCTACGAGCAGTACTTC.

The chain couples TRBV10-3 to TRBJ2-6; 8 nucleotides line up with TRBD1. V lost 4 bases and J lost 0; bases outside the gene matches: 11. Germline values: CDR1 ENHRY, CDR2 SYGVKD. This CDR3 contains 19 residues. DNA of the CDR3: TGTGCCATCAGTGGAGGATACCGGACAGGGAGCTCTGGGGCCAACGTCCTGACTTTC. It yields the protein CAISGGYRTGSSGANVLTF.

This clone was picked up one time. V is TRBV29-1 and J is TRBJ2-5, with D tentatively TRBD1 (5 bases). There are 13 residues in the CDR3. CDR1 and CDR2 from the germline V gene are SQVTM and ANQGSEA. V gave up 3 bases and J gave up 5 bases, with 13 bases separating them. CDR3 nucleotide sequence: TGCAGCGTTGATGGACACGAAGGGGAGACCCAGTACTTC. Residues: CSVDGHEGETQYF.

The V call is TRBV7-6, the J call TRBJ2-3, with a weak D call TRBD1 (5 bases). The germline V and J ends were trimmed by 5 bases and 3 bases, with 12 bases remaining between them. There are 14 residues in the CDR3. The germline CDR1 and CDR2 sequences are SGHVS and FNYEAQ. CDR3 bases: TGTGCCAGCAGCCCAGGGATGAAAACAGATACGCAGTATTTT. This codes for CASSPGMKTDTQYF.

This chain uses TRBV2 with TRBJ2-4, with a tentative D call TRBD2 (6 bases). The CDR3 extends over 14 amino acids. V lost 5 bases to trimming and J lost 6 bases, with 14 bases between them. Germline assignment: CDR1 SNHLY and CDR2 FYNNEI. CDR3 loop: CASSPGGDGNIQYF. CDR3 DNA sequence: TGTGCCAGCAGTCCCGGAGGGGATGGAAACATTCAGTACTTC.

This chain links TRBV11-2 with TRBJ1-4; D is uncertain. The CDR3 extends over 17 amino acids. V was pared by 2 bases and J by 0 bases, with 13 bases between. The germline V gene has CDR1 SGHAT and CDR2 FQNNGV. DNA of the CDR3: TGTGCCAGCAGCTTATTTCCGGGGTTCGCAACTAATGAAAAACTGTTTTTT. It yields the protein CASSLFPGFATNEKLFF.

This chain links TRBV28 with TRBJ2-7; 13 nucleotides align to TRBD2. Germline V gene data show CDR1 as MDHEN and CDR2 as SYDVKM. There are 14 residues in the CDR3. Trimming removed 7 bases from V and 7 bases from J; junction bases left unmatched: 7. The CDR3, as DNA: TGTGCCAGCATTGGGGGACTAGCGGGAATTGAGCAGTACTTC. The encoded protein is CASIGGLAGIEQYF.